The sequence of this T cell receptor (beta chain) was determined in a study of blood T cell repertoires in COVID-19. Assay used: immunoSEQ multiplex PCR; TCRdb lists only in-frame clones, some missing. The table has about 220,000 clones, around 91% seen once. V lost 2 bases to trimming and J lost 1 base; unmatched junction nucleotides: 4. The CDR3 spans 15 residues. CDR1 MNHEY and CDR2 SMNVEV come from the germline V gene (reference sequence). The sequence derives from a woman younger than 30 in a cohort exposed to, infected with or recovered from COVID-19 (not recorded which). The chain couples TRBV27 to TRBJ2-7; 8 positions agree with TRBD2. The material sequenced was PBMCs or T cells enriched from blood (not recorded which). The CDR3 loop reads CASSLLAGGSYEQYF. The DNA for the CDR3 is TGTGCCAGCAGTTTACTTGCGGGAGGTTCCTACGAGCAGTACTTC.